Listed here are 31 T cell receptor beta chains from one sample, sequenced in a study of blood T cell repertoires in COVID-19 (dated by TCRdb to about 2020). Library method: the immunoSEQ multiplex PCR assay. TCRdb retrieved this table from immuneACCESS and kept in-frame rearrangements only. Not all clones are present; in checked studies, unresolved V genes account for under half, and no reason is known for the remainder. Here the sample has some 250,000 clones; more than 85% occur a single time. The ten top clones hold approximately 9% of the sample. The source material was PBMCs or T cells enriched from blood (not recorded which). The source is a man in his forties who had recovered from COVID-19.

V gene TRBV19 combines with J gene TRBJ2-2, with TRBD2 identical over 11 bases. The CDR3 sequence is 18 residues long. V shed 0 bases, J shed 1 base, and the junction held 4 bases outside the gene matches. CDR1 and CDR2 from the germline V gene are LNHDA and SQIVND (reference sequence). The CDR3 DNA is TGTGCCAGTAGTATAGATCCTAGCGGGGGGCTGAACACCGGGGAGCTGTTTTTT. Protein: CASSIDPSGGLNTGELFF.

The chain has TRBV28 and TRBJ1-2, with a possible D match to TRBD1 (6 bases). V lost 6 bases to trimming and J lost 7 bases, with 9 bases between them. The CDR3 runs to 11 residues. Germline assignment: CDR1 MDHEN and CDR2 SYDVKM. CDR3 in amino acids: CASRRGGGYTF. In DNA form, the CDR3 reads TGTGCCAGCAGGAGGGGGGGTGGCTACACCTTC.

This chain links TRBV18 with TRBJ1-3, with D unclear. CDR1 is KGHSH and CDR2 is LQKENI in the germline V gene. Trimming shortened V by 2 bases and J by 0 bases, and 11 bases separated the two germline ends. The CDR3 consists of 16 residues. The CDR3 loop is CASSPILRSSGNTIYF. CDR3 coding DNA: TGTGCCAGCTCACCAATTCTCCGGTCCTCTGGAAACACCATATATTTT.

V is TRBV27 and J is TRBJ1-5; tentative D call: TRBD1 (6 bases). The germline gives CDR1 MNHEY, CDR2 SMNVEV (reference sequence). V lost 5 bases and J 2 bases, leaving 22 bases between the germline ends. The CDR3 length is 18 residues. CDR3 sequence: CASSLRGDLFRGNQPQHF. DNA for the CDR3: TGTGCCAGCAGTCTCAGGGGAGACTTATTCCGAGGCAATCAGCCCCAGCATTTT.

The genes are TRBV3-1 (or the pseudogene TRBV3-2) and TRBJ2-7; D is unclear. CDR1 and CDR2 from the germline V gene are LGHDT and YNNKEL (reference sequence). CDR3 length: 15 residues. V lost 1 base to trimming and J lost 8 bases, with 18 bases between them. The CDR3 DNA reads TGTGCCAGCAGCCAAGGAGTCGGTGCCCTAGGCAAGCAGTACTTC. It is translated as CASSQGVGALGKQYF.

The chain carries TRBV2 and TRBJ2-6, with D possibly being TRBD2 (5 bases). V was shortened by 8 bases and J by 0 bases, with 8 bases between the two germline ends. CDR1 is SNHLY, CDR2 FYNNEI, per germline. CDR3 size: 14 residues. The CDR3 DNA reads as TGTGCCAGCCAACTAGACTCTGGGGCCAACGTCCTGACTTTC. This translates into CASQLDSGANVLTF.

The CDR3 nucleotides are TGCGCCAGCATGGGAACTAGCGGGAGGAATGAGCAGTTCTTC. This gives the protein CASMGTSGRNEQFF. The rearrangement uses TRBV5-1 and TRBJ2-1; 12 bases align to TRBD2. The CDR3 loop spans 14 amino acids. Germline values: CDR1 SGHRS, CDR2 YFSETQ. V was pared by 6 bases and J by 7 bases, with 5 bases of the junction left unmatched.

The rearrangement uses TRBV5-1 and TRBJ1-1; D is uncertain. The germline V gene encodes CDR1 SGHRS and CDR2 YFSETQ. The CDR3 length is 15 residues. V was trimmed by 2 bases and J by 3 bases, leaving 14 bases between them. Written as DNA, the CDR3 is TGCGCCAGCAGCTTCCTCCGGGGTGCGGACACTGAAGCTTTCTTT. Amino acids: CASSFLRGADTEAFF.

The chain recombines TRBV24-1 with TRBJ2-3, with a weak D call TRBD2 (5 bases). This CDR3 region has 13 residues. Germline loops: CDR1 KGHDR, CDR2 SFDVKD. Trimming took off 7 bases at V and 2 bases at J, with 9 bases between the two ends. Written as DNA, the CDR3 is TGTGCCACCAGGGAGACTAACACAGATACGCAGTATTTT. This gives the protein CATRETNTDTQYF.

The CDR3 here is CASSLIPSGQYF. CDR3 nucleotides: TGTGCCAGCAGTTTAATCCCGTCAGGGCAGTATTTT. The chain employs TRBV12-3 or TRBV12-4 and TRBJ2-3; D unresolved. The length of the CDR3 is 12 residues. V gave up 2 bases and J gave up 11 bases, with 11 bases separating them.

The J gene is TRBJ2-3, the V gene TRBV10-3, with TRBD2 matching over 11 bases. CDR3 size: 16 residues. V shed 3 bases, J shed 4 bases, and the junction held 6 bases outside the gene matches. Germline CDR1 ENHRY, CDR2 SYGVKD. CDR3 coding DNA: TGTGCCATCAGTGAATTAGCGGGAGGGCCTCCAGATACGCAGTATTTT. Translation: CAISELAGGPPDTQYF.

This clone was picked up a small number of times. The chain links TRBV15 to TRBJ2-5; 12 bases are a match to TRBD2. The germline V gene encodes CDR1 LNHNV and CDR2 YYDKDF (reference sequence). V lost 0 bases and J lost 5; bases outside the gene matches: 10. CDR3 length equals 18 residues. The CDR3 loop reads CATSRDLASGRVAETQYF. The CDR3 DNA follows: TGTGCCACCAGCAGAGATCTGGCTAGCGGGAGGGTGGCGGAGACCCAGTACTTC. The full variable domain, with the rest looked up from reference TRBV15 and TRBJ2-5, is DAMVIQNPRYQVTQFGKPVTLSCSQTLNHNVMYWYQQKSSQAPKLLFHYYDKDFNNEADTPDNFQSRRPNTSFCFLDIRSPGLGDTAMYLCATSRDLASGRVAETQYFGPGTRLLVL.

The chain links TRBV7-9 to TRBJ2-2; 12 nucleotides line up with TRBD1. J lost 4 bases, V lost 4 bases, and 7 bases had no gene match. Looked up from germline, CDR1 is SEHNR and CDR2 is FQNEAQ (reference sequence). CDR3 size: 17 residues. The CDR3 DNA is TGTGCCAGCAGCTCAAGGGACAGGGGGCACAGCACCGGGGAGCTGTTTTTT. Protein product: CASSSRDRGHSTGELFF.

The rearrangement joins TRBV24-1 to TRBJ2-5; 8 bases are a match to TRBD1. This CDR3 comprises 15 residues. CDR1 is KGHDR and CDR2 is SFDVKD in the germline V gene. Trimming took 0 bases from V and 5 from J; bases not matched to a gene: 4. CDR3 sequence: CATSDLQGALETQYF. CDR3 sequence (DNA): TGTGCCACCAGTGATTTGCAGGGGGCCTTGGAGACCCAGTACTTC.

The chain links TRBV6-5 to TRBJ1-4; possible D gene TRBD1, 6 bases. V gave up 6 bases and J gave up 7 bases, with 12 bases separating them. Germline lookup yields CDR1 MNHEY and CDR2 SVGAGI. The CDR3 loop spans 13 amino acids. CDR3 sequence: CASSYTGTEKLFF. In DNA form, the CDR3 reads TGTGCCAGCAGCTACACAGGGACTGAAAAACTGTTTTTT.

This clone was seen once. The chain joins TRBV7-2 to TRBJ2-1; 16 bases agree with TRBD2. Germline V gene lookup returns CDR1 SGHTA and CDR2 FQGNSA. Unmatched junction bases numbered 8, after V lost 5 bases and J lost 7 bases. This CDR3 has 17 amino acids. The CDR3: CASSLTGTSGGENEQFF. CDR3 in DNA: TGTGCCAGCAGCCTCACCGGGACTAGCGGGGGGGAAAATGAGCAGTTCTTC.

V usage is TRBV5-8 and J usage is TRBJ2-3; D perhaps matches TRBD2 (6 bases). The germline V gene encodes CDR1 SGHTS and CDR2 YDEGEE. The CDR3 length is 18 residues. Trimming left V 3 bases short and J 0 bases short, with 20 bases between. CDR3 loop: CASSSPNELARSTDTQYF. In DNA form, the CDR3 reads TGTGCCAGCAGCTCCCCAAATGAACTAGCTCGAAGCACAGATACGCAGTATTTT.

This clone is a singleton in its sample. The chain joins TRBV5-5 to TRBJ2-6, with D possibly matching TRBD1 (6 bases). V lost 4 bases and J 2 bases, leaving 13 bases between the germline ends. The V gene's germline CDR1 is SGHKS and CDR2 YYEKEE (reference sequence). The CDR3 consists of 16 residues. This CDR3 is CASSPPAGAGANVLTF. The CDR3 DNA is TGTGCCAGCAGCCCGCCGGCAGGGGCTGGGGCCAACGTCCTGACTTTC.

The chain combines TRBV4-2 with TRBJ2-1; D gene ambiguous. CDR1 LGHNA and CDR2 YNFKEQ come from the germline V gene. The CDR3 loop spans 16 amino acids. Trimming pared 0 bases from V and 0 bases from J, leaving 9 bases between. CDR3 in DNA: TGTGCCAGCAGCCAAGACGGGTCGAGCTCCTACAATGAGCAGTTCTTC. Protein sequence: CASSQDGSSSYNEQFF.

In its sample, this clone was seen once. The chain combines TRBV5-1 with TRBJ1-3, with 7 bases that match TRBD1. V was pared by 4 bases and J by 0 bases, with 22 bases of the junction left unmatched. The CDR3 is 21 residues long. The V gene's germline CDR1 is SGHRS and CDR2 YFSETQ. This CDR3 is CASSRPGGPVSTKLSGNTIYF. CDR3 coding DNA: TGCGCCAGCAGCCGTCCAGGGGGTCCTGTTTCTACCAAACTCTCTGGAAACACCATATATTTT.

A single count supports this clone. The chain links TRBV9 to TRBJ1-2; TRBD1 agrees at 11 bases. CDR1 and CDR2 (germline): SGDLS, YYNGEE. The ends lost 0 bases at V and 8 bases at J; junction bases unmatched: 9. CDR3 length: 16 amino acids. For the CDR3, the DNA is TGTGCCAGCAGCGTAGGACATGAGGACAGGGGGCGAGGCTACACCTTC. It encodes CASSVGHEDRGRGYTF.

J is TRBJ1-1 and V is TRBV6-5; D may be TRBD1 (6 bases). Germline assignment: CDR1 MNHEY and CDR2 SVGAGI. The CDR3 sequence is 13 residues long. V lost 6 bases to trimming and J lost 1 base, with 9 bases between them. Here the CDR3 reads CASRDSRNTEAFF. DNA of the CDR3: TGTGCCAGCAGGGACAGCAGGAACACTGAAGCTTTCTTT.

CDR3 nucleotide sequence: TGTGCCAGCAGGTCCCCCGGGGGGGCCAACGTCCTGACTTTC. This codes for CASRSPGGANVLTF. The chain is built from TRBV9 and TRBJ2-6; no firm D call. CDR3 length equals 14 residues. Deletions cut 5 bases from V and 4 bases from J, with 10 bases between. CDR1 and CDR2 (germline): SGDLS, YYNGEE.

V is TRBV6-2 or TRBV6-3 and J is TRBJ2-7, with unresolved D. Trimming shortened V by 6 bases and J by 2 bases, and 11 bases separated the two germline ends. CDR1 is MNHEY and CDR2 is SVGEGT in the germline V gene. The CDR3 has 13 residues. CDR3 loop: CASSLTLAYEQYF. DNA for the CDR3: TGTGCCAGCAGCCTGACACTTGCCTACGAGCAGTACTTC.

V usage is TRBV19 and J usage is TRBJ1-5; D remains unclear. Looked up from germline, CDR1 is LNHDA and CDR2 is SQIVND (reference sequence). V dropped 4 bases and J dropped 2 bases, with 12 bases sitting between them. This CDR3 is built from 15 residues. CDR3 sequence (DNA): TGTGCCAGTAGTAACAGCCTCCACGGCAATCAGCCCCAGCATTTT. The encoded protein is CASSNSLHGNQPQHF. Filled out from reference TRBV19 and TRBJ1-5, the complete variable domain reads DGGITQSPKYLFRKEGQNVTLSCEQNLNHDAMYWYRQDPGQGLRLIYYSQIVNDFQKGDIAEGYSVSREKKESFPLTVTSAQKNPTAFYLCASSNSLHGNQPQHFGDGTRLSIL.

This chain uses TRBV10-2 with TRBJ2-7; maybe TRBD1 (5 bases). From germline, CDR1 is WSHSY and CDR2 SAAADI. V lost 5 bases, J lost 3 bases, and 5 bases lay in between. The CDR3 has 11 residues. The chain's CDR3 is CASSRGYEQYF. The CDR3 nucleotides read TGCGCCAGCAGTAGGGGCTACGAGCAGTACTTC.

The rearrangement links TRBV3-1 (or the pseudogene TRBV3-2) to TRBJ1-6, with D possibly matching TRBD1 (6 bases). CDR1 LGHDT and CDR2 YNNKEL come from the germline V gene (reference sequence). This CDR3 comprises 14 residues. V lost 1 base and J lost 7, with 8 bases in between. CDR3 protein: CASSQGTGNSPLHF. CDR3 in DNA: TGTGCCAGCAGCCAAGGTACAGGGAATTCACCCCTCCACTTT.

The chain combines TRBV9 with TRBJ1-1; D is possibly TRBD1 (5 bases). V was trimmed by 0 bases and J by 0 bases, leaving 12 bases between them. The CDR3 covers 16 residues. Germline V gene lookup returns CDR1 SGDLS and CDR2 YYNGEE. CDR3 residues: CASSVAGQLMNTEAFF. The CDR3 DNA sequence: TGTGCCAGCAGCGTAGCAGGGCAACTGATGAACACTGAAGCTTTCTTT.

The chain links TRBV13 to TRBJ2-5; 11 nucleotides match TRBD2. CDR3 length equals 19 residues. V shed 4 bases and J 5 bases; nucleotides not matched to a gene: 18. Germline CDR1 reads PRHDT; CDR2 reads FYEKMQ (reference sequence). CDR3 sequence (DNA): TGTGCCAGCAGCTCAAACCCCCCCCGTAGCGGGAGGGCCATGGAGACCCAGTACTTC. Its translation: CASSSNPPRSGRAMETQYF.

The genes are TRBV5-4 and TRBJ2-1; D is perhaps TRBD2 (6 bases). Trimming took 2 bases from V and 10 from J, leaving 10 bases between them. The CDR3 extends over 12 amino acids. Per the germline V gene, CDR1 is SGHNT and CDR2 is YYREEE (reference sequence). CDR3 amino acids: CASSLDAGEQFF. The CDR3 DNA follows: TGTGCCAGCAGCTTAGATGCGGGAGAGCAGTTCTTC.

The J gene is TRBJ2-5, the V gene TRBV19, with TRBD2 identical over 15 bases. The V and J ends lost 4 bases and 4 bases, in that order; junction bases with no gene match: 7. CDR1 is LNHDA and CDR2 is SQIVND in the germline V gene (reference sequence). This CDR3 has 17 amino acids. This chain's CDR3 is CASSTGTSGRRRETQYF. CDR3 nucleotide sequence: TGTGCCAGTAGTACCGGGACTAGCGGGAGGAGGCGAGAGACCCAGTACTTC.